Sequencing of this TCR beta chain was carried out in a study of T cells in pancreatic ductal adenocarcinoma. Study-wide points: Mean clonality was around 0.11 in tumors and roughly 0.068 in blood, not significantly different. Blood had more productive templates and 6 to 9-fold more unique clonotypes than tumor. Comparisons of tumor and blood clonality may show falsely lower tumor diversity. This surgical cohort overrepresents the minority presenting with early-stage disease.

Worth noting for this clone: The antigen is not known.

Sequenced by immunoSEQ multiplex PCR; TCRdb stores in-frame clones only, minus some. In the table there are more than 85,000 clones, about 95% of which are singletons. No neoadjuvant therapy was given to the selected pancreatic ductal adenocarcinoma patients before their surgery. V lost 3 bases to trimming and J lost 3 bases; unmatched junction nucleotides: 14. Looked up from germline, CDR1 is GTSNPN and CDR2 is SVGIG (reference sequence). The CDR3 length is 16 residues. Sequencing was performed on PBMCs. The chain carries TRBV30 and TRBJ2-7, with TRBD1 identical over 7 bases. The receptor comes from a human donor with pancreatic ductal adenocarcinoma. This CDR3 is CAWSLRNRGRDYEQYF. CDR3 DNA sequence: TGTGCCTGGAGCCTCCGAAACAGGGGCCGGGACTACGAGCAGTACTTC.